This is a list of T cell receptor beta chains from one sample in a study of T cell repertoires in cytomegalovirus infection. No antigen has been identified for these receptors. One entry per CDR3 protein results from TCRdb running MiXCR on the reads. The sample lists some 70,000 distinct CDR3 sequences, around 21% occurring once. Sequenced: PBMCs, sequenced either directly or after in vitro stimulation (not recorded which). The receptors were gathered from a human donor in good health (CMV status not recorded). Some clones in this sample may be carry-over from other donors' samples. CDR3s include the opening cysteine and the closing phenylalanine or tryptophan. Fields, in order: V gene, CDR3 protein.

V gene: TRBV27; CDR3 protein: CASSLSPYSNQPQHF
V gene: TRBV7-9; CDR3 protein: CASSDRANQPQHF
V gene: TRBV7-6; CDR3 protein: CASSSAGGSYNEQFF
V gene: TRBV6-2/TRBV6-3; CDR3 protein: CASSYEGGYTEAFF
V gene: TRBV7-2; CDR3 protein: CASSSGLAGGDTQYF
V gene: TRBV20-1; CDR3 protein: CATPARGATDTQYF
V gene: TRBV12-3/TRBV12-4; CDR3 protein: CASSFGQGQYF
V gene: TRBV10-3; CDR3 protein: CAISSDDSNYGYTF
V gene: TRBV12-5; CDR3 protein: CASGLVLGAGANGETQYF
V gene: TRBV5-4; CDR3 protein: CASSSRQGGEKLFF
V gene: TRBV10-3; CDR3 protein: CAISESGTGEGQPQHF
V gene: TRBV4-1; CDR3 protein: CASSLGTARETQYF
V gene: TRBV4-1; CDR3 protein: CASSQGDRADTQYF
V gene: TRBV27; CDR3 protein: CASSLWRGQGNSPLHF
V gene: TRBV28; CDR3 protein: CASTSNTGELFF
V gene: TRBV7-2; CDR3 protein: CASSIQGASYEQYF
V gene: TRBV7-2; CDR3 protein: CASSSISGRGTDTQYF
V gene: TRBV6-8; CDR3 protein: CASSYSTAGGVDTQYF
V gene: TRBV3-1; CDR3 protein: CASSQGPNEKLFF
V gene: TRBV7-2; CDR3 protein: CASSLVGTGGAGGVETQYF
V gene: TRBV4-3; CDR3 protein: CASSQVLAGSYEQYF
V gene: TRBV19; CDR3 protein: CASRTSGRSGEQFF
V gene: TRBV28; CDR3 protein: CASRFPANTEAFF
V gene: TRBV11-3; CDR3 protein: CASSLWTSGVDTQYF
V gene: TRBV7-9; CDR3 protein: CASSPRTSGNENEQFF
V gene: TRBV11-3; CDR3 protein: CASSSDFRGSVTQYF
V gene: TRBV7-2; CDR3 protein: CASSLGTGTSEQFF
V gene: TRBV12-3/TRBV12-4; CDR3 protein: CASSPISGANVLTF
V gene: TRBV7-2; CDR3 protein: CASSFSGREETQYF
V gene: TRBV7-9; CDR3 protein: CASSLNPGTAYGYTF
V gene: TRBV7-2; CDR3 protein: CASSPGQLEQFF
V gene: TRBV10-3; CDR3 protein: CAISRDPRETQYF
V gene: TRBV28; CDR3 protein: CASSSRFEQFF